The 3 T cell receptor beta chains reported below all come from one sample, sequenced in a study of blood T cell repertoires in COVID-19. Produced via immunoSEQ multiplex PCR; TCRdb's table is partial and in-frame only. This table has more than 85,000 clones, about 85% appearing once. Sequencing was done on a sample of peripheral blood. The receptor set was obtained from a human donor in a cohort sampled during active COVID-19.

The genes are TRBV29-1 and TRBJ2-4, with D possibly TRBD1 on 5 matching bases. Germline assignment: CDR1 SQVTM and CDR2 ANQGSEA. This CDR3 has 13 residues. V was trimmed by 4 bases and J by 7 bases, leaving 14 bases between them. In DNA form, the CDR3 reads TGCAGCGTTGTTTCAGGGTCGTCCAACATTCAGTACTTC. It yields the protein CSVVSGSSNIQYF.

The V call is TRBV6-2 or TRBV6-3, the J call TRBJ2-1, with 9 bases lining up with TRBD2. This CDR3 spans 19 amino acids. Germline lookup yields CDR1 MNHEY and CDR2 SVGEGT. Trimming took 0 bases from V and 2 from J; bases not matched to a gene: 11. The CDR3 sequence is CASSYSPKGIAGAYNEQFF. The CDR3 coding sequence is TGTGCCAGCAGTTACTCACCGAAGGGCATAGCGGGGGCCTACAATGAGCAGTTCTTC.

As DNA, the CDR3 is TGCGCCAGCAGCTTTACGCGACGGAGCTCCTACAATGAGCAGTTCTTC. This sequence encodes CASSFTRRSSYNEQFF. The chain links TRBV5-1 to TRBJ2-1; D not certain. CDR3 size: 16 residues. CDR1 is SGHRS, CDR2 YFSETQ, per germline. Trimming pared 2 bases from V and 0 bases from J, leaving 12 bases between. The entire variable domain, with the rest obtained from reference TRBV5-1 and TRBJ2-1, is as follows: KAGVTQTPRYLIKTRGQQVTLSCSPISGHRSVSWYQQTPGQGLQFLFEYFSETQRNKGNFPGRFSGRQFSNSRSEMNVSTLELGDSALYLCASSFTRRSSYNEQFFGPGTRLTVL.